This T cell receptor beta chain was observed in a study of OX40 agonist ivuxolimab in advanced cancers. Study-wide background: Mean age 60 years, range about 23 to 80; nearly 85% male. Antecedent anti-PD-1, anti-PD-L1 or anti-CTLA-4 therapy was permissible, with 30% to 50% having received some. Study-level results: With doses of 0.1 to 3.0 mg/kg, CD4+ and CD8+ blood T cells had undergone clonal expansion by week 6.

This clone has just one count. The antigen is undetermined. The trim removed 2 bases at V and 4 bases at J, leaving 2 bases unmatched. The CDR3 totals 15 residues. Germline V lookup: CDR1 ENHRY, CDR2 SYGVKD. It was autoimmune disease history or systemic immunosuppression that excluded patients. Produced via immunoSEQ multiplex PCR; TCRdb's table is partial and in-frame only. This table has under 70,000 clones, approximately 90% appearing once. The sequence was obtained from an adult with an advanced solid tumor such as melanoma, head and neck, liver or kidney cancer. The V and J genes are TRBV10-3 and TRBJ1-6; TRBD1 agrees at 7 bases. Sequences were derived from CD4+ or CD8+ T cells sorted from blood, sampled in a trial of the OX40 agonist ivuxolimab. CDR3 DNA sequence: TGTGCCATCAGTGAGGGACAGGCATATAATTCACCCCTCCACTTT. The encoded protein is CAISEGQAYNSPLHF.